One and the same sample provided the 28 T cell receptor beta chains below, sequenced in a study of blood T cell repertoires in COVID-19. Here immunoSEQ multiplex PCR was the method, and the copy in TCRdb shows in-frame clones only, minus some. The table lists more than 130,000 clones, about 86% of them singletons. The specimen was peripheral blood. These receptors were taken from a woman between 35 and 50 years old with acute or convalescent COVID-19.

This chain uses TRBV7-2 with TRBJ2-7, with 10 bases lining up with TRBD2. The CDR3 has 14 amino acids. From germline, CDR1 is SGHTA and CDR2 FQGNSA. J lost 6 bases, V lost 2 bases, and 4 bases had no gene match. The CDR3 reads CASSLLAGVIEQYF. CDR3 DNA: TGTGCCAGCAGCTTACTAGCGGGAGTTATCGAGCAGTACTTC.

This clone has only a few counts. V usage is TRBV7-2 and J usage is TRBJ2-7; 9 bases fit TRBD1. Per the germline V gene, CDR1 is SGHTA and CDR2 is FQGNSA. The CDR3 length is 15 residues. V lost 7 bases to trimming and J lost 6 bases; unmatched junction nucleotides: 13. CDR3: CASTPSRQGVSEQYF. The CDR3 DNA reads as TGTGCCAGCACCCCCTCGCGACAGGGGGTGAGCGAGCAGTACTTC.

The CDR3 bases are TGTGCCAGTAGCACAGGGGCCGGGGAGCTGTTTTTT. It yields the protein CASSTGAGELFF. This chain joins TRBV19 and TRBJ2-2; TRBD1 aligns across 7 bases. Trimming at V came to 6 bases and at J to 6 bases, leaving 1 base not matched to a gene. The V gene's germline CDR1 is LNHDA and CDR2 SQIVND (reference sequence). The CDR3 has 12 amino acids.

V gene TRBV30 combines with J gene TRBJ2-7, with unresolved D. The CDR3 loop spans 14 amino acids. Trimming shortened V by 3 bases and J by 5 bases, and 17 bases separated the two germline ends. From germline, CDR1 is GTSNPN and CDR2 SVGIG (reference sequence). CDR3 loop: CAWSGLGTLDEQYF. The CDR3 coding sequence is TGTGCCTGGAGCGGGTTGGGTACTCTCGACGAGCAGTACTTC.

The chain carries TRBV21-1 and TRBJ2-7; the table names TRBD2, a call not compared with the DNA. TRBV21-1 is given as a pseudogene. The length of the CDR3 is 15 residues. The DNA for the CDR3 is TGTGCCAGCAGGCCTACTAGCGGGAGATCCTACGAGCAGTACTTC. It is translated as CASRPTSGRSYEQYF.

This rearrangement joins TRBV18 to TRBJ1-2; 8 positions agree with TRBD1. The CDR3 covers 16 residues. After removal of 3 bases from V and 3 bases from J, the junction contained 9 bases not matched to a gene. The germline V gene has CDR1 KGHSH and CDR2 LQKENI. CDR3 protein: CASSPLPGGRDYGYTF. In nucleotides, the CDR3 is TGTGCCAGCTCACCCCTACCAGGGGGCAGGGACTATGGCTACACCTTC.

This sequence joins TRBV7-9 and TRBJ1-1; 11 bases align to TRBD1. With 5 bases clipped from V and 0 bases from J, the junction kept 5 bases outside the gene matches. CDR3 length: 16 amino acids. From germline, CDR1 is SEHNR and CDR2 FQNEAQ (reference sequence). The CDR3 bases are TGTGCCAGCAGCATGGGACAGGGGGAGGTGAACACTGAAGCTTTCTTT. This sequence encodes CASSMGQGEVNTEAFF. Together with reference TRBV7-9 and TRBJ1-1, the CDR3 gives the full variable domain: DTGVSQNPRHKITKRGQNVTFRCDPISEHNRLYWYRQTLGQGPEFLTYFQNEAQLEKSRLLSDRFSAERPKGSFSTLEIQRTEQGDSAMYLCASSMGQGEVNTEAFFGQGTRLTVV.

The CDR3 is CASSETSTGGGYGYTF. The CDR3 DNA sequence: TGTGCCAGCAGTGAAACCTCGACAGGGGGAGGTTATGGCTACACCTTC. The rearrangement joins TRBV28 to TRBJ1-2, with 9 nucleotides matching TRBD1. The CDR3 runs to 16 residues. CDR1 and CDR2 (germline): MDHEN, SYDVKM. The junction had 12 bases not matched to a gene; V was cut back by 5 bases and J by 5 bases.

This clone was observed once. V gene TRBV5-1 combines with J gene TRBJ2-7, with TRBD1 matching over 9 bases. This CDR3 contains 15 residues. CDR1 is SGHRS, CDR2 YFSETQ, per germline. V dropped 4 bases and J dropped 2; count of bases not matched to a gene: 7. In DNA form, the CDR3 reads TGCGCCAGCAGCCTCTGGACAGGGGTAACCTACGAGCAGTACTTC. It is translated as CASSLWTGVTYEQYF.

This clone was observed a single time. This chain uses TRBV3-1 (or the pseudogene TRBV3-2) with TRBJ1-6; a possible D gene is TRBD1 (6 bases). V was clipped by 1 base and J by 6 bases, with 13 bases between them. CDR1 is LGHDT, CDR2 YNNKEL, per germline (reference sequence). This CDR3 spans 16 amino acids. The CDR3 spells CASSQGGPGVNSPLHF. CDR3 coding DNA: TGTGCCAGCAGCCAAGGGGGGCCAGGGGTTAATTCACCCCTCCACTTT.

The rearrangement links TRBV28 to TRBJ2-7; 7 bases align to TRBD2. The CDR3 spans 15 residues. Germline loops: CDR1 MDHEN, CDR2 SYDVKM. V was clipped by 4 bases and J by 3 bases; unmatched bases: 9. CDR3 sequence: CASSWEGKRHYEQYF. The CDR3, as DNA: TGTGCCAGCAGTTGGGAGGGCAAGCGGCACTACGAGCAGTACTTC.

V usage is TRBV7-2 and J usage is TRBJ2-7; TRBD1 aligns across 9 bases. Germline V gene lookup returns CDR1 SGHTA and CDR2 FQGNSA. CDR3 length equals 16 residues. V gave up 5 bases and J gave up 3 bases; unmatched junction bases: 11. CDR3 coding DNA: TGTGCCAGCAGCCTCAACTTCCCGGGACAGGGCTACGAGCAGTACTTC. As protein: CASSLNFPGQGYEQYF.

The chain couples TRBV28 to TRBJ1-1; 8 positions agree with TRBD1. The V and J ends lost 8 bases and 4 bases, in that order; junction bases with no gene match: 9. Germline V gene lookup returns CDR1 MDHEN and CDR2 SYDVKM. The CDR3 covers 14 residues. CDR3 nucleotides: TGTGCCAGCTTCTTCGACAGGGGACGCACTGAAGCTTTCTTT. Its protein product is CASFFDRGRTEAFF.

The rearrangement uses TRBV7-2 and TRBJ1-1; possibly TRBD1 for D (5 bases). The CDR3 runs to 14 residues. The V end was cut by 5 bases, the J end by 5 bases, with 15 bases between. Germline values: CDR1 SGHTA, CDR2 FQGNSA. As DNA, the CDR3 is TGTGCCAGCAGCCTTTCAAGGGGCGCGACTGAAGCTTTCTTT. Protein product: CASSLSRGATEAFF.

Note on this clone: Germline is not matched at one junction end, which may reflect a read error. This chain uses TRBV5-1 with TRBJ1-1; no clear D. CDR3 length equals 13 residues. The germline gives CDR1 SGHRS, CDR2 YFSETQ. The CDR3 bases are TGCGTCAGCAGCTTGGGCGGGGACACTGAAGCTTTCTTT. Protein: CVSSLGGDTEAFF.

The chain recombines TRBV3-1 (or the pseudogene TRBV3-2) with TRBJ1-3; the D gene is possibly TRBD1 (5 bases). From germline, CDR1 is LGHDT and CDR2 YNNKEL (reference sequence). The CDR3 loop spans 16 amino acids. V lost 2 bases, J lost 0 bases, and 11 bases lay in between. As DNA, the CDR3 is TGTGCCAGCAGCCAAAGGGGACTCGCCTCTGGAAACACCATATATTTT. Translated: CASSQRGLASGNTIYF.

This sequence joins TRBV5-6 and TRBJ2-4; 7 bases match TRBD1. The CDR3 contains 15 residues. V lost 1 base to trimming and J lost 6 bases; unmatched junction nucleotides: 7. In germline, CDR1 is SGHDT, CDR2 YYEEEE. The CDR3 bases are TGTGCCAGCAGCTTGTACGAGACAGGGTTAAACATTCAGTACTTC. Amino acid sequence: CASSLYETGLNIQYF.

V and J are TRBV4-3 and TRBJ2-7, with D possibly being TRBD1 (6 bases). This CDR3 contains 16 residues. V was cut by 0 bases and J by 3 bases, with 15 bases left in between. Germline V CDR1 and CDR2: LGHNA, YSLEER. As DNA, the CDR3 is TGCGCCAGCAGCCAAGATCCGTACAGGGTGGGCTACGAGCAGTACTTC. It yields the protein CASSQDPYRVGYEQYF.

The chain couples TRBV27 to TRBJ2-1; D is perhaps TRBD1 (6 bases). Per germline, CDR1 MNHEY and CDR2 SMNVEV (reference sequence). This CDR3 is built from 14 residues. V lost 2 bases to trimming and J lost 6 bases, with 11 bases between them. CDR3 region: CASSLGQGSNEQFF. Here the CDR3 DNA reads TGTGCCAGCAGTTTAGGGCAGGGGAGCAATGAGCAGTTCTTC.

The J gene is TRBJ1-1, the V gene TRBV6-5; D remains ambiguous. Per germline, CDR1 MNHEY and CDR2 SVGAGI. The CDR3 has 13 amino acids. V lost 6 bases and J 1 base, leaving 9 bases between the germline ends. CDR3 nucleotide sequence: TGTGCCAGCAGACCACAGAAGAACACTGAAGCTTTCTTT. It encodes CASRPQKNTEAFF.

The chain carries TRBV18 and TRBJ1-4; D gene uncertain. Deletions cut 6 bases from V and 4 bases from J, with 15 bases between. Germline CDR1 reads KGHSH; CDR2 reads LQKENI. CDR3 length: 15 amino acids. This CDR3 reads CASSSLVRNNEKLFF. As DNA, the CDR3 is TGTGCCAGCTCGTCACTCGTACGAAATAATGAAAAACTGTTTTTT.

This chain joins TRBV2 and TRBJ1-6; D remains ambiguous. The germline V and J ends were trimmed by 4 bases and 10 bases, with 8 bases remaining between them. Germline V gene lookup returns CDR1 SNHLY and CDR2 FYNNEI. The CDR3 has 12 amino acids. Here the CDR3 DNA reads TGTGCCAGCAGTGGGTGGCAATCACCCCTCCACTTT. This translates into CASSGWQSPLHF.

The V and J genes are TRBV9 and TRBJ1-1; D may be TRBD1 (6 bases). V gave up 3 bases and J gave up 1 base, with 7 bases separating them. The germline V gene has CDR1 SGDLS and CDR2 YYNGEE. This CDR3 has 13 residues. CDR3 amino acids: CASSAQGNTEAFF. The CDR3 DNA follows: TGTGCCAGCAGCGCACAGGGGAACACTGAAGCTTTCTTT. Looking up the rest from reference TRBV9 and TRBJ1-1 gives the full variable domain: DSGVTQTPKHLITATGQRVTLRCSPRSGDLSVYWYQQSLDQGLQFLIQYYNGEERAKGNILERFSAQQFPDLHSELNLSSLELGDSALYFCASSAQGNTEAFFGQGTRLTVV.

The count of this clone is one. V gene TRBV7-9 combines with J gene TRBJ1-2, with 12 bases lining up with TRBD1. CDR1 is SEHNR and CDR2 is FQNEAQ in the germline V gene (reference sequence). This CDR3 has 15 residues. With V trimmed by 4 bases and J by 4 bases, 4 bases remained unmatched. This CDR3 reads CASSYGTGGLYGYTF. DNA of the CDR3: TGTGCCAGCAGCTATGGGACAGGGGGCCTCTATGGCTACACCTTC.

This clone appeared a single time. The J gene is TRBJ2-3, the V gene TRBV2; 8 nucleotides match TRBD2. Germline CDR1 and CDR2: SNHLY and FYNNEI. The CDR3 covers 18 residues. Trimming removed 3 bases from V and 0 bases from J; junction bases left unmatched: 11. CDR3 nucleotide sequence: TGTGCCAGCAGTGAGGGACCGAGCCGGGAGGGAAGCACAGATACGCAGTATTTT. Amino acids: CASSEGPSREGSTDTQYF.

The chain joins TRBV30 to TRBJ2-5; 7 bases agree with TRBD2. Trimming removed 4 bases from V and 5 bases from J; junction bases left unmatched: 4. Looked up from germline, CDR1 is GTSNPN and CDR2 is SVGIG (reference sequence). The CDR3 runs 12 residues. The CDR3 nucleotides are TGTGCCTGGACTCGGGGGGTTGAGACCCAGTACTTC. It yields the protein CAWTRGVETQYF. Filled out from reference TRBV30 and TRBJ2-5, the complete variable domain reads SQTIHQWPATLVQPVGSPLSLECTVEGTSNPNLYWYRQAAGRGLQLLFYSVGIGQISSEVPQNLSASRPQDRQFILSSKKLLLSDSGFYLCAWTRGVETQYFGPGTRLLVL.

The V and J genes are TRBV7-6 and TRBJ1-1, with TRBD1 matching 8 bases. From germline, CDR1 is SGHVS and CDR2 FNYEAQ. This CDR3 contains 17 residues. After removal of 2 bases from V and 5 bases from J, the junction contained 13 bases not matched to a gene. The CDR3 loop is CASSLRGAGGGWTEAFF. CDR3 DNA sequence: TGTGCCAGCAGCTTAAGGGGGGCAGGGGGCGGTTGGACTGAAGCTTTCTTT.

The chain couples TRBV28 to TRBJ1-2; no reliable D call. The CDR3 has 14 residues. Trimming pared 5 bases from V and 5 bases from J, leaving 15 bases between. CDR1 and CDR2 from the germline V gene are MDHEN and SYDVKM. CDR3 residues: CASSPPKRSYGYTF. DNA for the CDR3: TGTGCCAGCAGTCCCCCCAAACGGTCGTATGGCTACACCTTC.